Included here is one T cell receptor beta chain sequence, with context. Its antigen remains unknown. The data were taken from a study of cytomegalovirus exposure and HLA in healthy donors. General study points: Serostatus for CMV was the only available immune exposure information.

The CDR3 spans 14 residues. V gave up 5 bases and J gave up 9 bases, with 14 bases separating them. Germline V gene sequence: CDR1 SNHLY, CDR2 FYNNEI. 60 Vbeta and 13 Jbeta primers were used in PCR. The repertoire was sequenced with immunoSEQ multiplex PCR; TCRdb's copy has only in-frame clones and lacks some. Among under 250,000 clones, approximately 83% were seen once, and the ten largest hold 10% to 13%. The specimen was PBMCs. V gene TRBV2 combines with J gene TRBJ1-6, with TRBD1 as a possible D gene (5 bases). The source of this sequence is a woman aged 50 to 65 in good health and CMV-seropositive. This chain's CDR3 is CASSLNGGTSPLHF. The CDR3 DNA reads TGTGCCAGCAGTCTCAATGGAGGGACTTCACCCCTCCACTTT. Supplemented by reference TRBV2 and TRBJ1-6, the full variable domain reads EPEVTQTPSHQVTQMGQEVILRCVPISNHLYFYWYRQILGQKVEFLVSFYNNEISEKSEIFDDQFSVERPDGSNFTLKIRSTKLEDSAMYFCASSLNGGTSPLHFGNGTRLTVT.